The text below deals with one T cell receptor (beta chain). Germline V gene lookup returns CDR1 MNHEY and CDR2 SVGEGT. The CDR3 totals 13 residues. The V segment lost 6 bases and the J segment 4 bases; nucleotides outside the gene matches: 6. The data were obtained in a study of CD8 T cells in Susac syndrome. Reverse transcription of about 0.45 to 1 ug RNA was carried out with random hexamers. TCRdb ran MiXCR on the immunoSEQ multiplex PCR reads and lists one entry per CDR3 protein. There are some 150,000 distinct CDR3 sequences in the sample; roughly 94% occur only once, and 0.2% to 0.25% lies in the top ten.

The chain combines TRBV6-2 or TRBV6-3 with TRBJ2-7; 7 nucleotides match TRBD1. The clonotype was recovered from a human donor with multiple sclerosis. Sequencing input: CD8+ T cells from PBMCs. CDR3 in amino acids: CASRGQIAYEQYF. CDR3 nucleotide sequence: TGTGCCAGCAGGGGACAGATCGCTTACGAGCAGTACTTC.